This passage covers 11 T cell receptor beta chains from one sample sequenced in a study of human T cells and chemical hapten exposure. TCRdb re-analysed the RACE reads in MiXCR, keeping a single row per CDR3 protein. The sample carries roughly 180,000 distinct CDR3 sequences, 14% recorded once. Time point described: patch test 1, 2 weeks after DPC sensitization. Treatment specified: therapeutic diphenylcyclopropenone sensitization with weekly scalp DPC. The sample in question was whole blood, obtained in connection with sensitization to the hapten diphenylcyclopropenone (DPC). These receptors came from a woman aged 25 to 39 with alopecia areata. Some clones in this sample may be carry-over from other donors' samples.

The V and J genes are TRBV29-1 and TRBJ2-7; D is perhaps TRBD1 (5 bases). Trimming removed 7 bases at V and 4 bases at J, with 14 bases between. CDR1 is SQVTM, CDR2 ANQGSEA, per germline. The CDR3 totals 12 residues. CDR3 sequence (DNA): TGCAGCGCCATGGGTGCAGGGTACGAGCAGTACTTC. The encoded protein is CSAMGAGYEQYF.

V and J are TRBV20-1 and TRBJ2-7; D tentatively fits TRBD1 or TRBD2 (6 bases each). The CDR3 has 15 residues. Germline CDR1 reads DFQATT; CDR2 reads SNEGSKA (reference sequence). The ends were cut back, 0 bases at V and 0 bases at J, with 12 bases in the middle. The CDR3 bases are TGCAGTGCTAGAGAGTCGAGGGGGGCCTCCTACGAGCAGTACTTC. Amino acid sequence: CSARESRGASYEQYF.

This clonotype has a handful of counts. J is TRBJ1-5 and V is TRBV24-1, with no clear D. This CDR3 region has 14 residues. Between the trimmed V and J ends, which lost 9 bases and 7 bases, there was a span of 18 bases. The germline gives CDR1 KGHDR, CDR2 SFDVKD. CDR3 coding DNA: TGTGCCACCGCGAGTCGTCAGGCAGAGCAGCCCCAGCATTTT. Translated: CATASRQAEQPQHF.

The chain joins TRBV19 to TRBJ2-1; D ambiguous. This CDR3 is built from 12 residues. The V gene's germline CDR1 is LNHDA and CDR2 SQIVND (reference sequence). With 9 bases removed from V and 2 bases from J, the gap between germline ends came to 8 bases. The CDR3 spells CASSEAYNEQFF. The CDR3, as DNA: TGTGCCAGCTCAGAAGCCTACAATGAGCAGTTCTTC.

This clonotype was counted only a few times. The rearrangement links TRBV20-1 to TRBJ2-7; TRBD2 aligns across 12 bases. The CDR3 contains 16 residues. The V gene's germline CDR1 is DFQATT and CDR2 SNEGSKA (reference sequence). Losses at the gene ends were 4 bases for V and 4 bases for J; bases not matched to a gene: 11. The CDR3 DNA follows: TGCAGTGCTACCCGACTAGCGGGAGCGACGGGGTACGAGCAGTACTTC. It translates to CSATRLAGATGYEQYF.

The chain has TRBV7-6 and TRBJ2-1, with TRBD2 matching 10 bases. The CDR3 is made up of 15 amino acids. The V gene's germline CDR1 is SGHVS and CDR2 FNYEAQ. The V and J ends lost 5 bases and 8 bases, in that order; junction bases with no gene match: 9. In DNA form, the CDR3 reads TGTGCCAGCAGCCCTACTAGCGGGGAAGTCCATGAGCAGTTCTTC. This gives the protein CASSPTSGEVHEQFF.

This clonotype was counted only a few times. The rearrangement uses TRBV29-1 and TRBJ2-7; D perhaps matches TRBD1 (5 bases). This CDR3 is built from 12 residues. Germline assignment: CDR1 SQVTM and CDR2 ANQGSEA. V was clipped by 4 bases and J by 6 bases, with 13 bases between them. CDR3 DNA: TGCAGCGTTGCAGGGATTCAGGTCGAGCAGTACTTC. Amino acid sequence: CSVAGIQVEQYF.

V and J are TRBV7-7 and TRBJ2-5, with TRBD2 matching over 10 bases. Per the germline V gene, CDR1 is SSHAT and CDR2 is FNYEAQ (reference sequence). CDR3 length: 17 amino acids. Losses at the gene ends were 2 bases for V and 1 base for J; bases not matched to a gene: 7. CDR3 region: CASSLISGTSAQETQYF. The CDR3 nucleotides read TGTGCCAGCAGCTTAATTTCCGGGACTAGCGCCCAAGAGACCCAGTACTTC.

In DNA, the CDR3 is TGTGCCAGCAGTTACGACAGGTTGTGGGATTCACCCCTCCACTTT. It yields the protein CASSYDRLWDSPLHF. The chain is built from TRBV6-2 or TRBV6-3 and TRBJ1-6, with a tentative D call TRBD1 (6 bases). The CDR3 is 15 residues long. Trimming took 2 bases from V and 8 from J, leaving 13 bases between them. Germline values: CDR1 MNHEY, CDR2 SVGEGT.

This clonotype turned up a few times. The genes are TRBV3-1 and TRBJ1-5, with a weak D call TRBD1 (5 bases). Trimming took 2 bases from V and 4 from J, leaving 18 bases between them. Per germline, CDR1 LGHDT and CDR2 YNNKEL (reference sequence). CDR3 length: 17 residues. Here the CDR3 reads CASSQRPGAESNQPQHF. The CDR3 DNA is TGTGCCAGCAGCCAAAGGCCCGGGGCAGAGTCGAATCAGCCCCAGCATTTT.

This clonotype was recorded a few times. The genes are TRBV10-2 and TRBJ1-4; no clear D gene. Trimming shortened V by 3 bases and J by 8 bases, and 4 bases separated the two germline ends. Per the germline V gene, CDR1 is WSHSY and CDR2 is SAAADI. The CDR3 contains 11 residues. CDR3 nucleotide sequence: TGCGCCAGCAGTGAACAGGAAAAACTGTTTTTT. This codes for CASSEQEKLFF.